A selection of T cell receptor beta chains follows, all from one sample in a study of T cells after yellow fever vaccination. TCRdb redid the calling of the 5' RACE reads with MiXCR, one entry per CDR3 protein. This sample yields 150,000 to 200,000 distinct CDR3 sequences, of which approximately 9.7% are seen a single time; roughly 40% belongs to the top ten. The sample consisted of CD8+ T cells sorted from PBMCs, taken 45 days after the yellow fever booster vaccination. These receptors originate from a man between 18 and 35 years old who received the YFV17D yellow fever vaccine. The CDR3 runs from the conserved cysteine through the conserved F or W.

CDR3: CASRWKGGSQPQHF; V: TRBV27; J: TRBJ1-5; length: 14
CDR3: CASRVLGGTEAFF; V: TRBV2; J: TRBJ1-1; length: 13
CDR3: CASCGNPSNTEAFF; V: TRBV6-5; J: TRBJ1-1; length: 14
CDR3: CASSSAGGRNSPLHF; V: TRBV11-2; J: TRBJ1-6; length: 15
CDR3: CASSSGGSLYEQYF; V: TRBV27; J: TRBJ2-7; length: 14
CDR3: CASRAANTGELFF; V: TRBV4-1; J: TRBJ2-2; length: 13
CDR3: CASRGLSYTGELFF; V: TRBV25-1; J: TRBJ2-2; length: 14
CDR3: CASSSTGGRGELFF; V: TRBV4-3; J: TRBJ2-2; length: 14
CDR3: CASSLSRPGEAFF; V: TRBV6-5; J: TRBJ1-1; length: 13
CDR3: CASSLNPSSGNEQYF; V: TRBV5-1; J: TRBJ2-7; length: 15
CDR3: CATSRDRSGITDTQYF; V: TRBV15; J: TRBJ2-3; length: 16
CDR3: CASSQGLADQETQYF; V: TRBV4-1; J: TRBJ2-5; length: 15
CDR3: CASSQGTSGYNEQFF; V: TRBV4-3; J: TRBJ2-1; length: 15
CDR3: CSASLPGQGIGLTQYF; V: TRBV20-1; J: TRBJ2-5; length: 16
CDR3: CASSLWPMNTEAFF; V: TRBV7-2; J: TRBJ1-1; length: 14
CDR3: CASSLRENTEAFF; V: TRBV7-9; J: TRBJ1-1; length: 13
CDR3: CASSLFRGARNEQFF; V: TRBV5-4; J: TRBJ2-1; length: 15
CDR3: CASSQIGGAHSTDTQYF; V: TRBV4-3; J: TRBJ2-3; length: 17
CDR3: CASSRRLDPDTQYF; V: TRBV7-2; J: TRBJ2-3; length: 14
CDR3: CASSLRTGTGASFYEQYF; V: TRBV5-6; J: TRBJ2-7; length: 18
CDR3: CASSLTVWADTQYF; V: TRBV5-1; J: TRBJ2-3; length: 14
CDR3: CASSRDSLGELFF; V: TRBV3-1; J: TRBJ2-2; length: 13
CDR3: CASSLYRTGGITGELFF; V: TRBV28; J: TRBJ2-2; length: 17
CDR3: CSARSVSNQPQHF; V: TRBV20-1; J: TRBJ1-5; length: 13
CDR3: CAISDLGADNSPLHF; V: TRBV10-3; J: TRBJ1-6; length: 15
CDR3: CASSLSLGGANVLTF; V: TRBV27; J: TRBJ2-6; length: 15
CDR3: CASSYLGLYNSPLHF; V: TRBV6-2/TRBV6-3; J: TRBJ1-6; length: 15
CDR3: CASSFPRGAGGNEQFF; V: TRBV7-8; J: TRBJ2-1; length: 16
CDR3: CASSQGIERAGELFF; V: TRBV4-1; J: TRBJ2-2; length: 15
CDR3: CASSQAMGDRVYNEQFF; V: TRBV4-3; J: TRBJ2-1; length: 17
CDR3: CASSSRTFQETQYF; V: TRBV11-2; J: TRBJ2-5; length: 14
CDR3: CASNRALGTTEAFF; V: TRBV6-5; J: TRBJ1-1; length: 14
CDR3: CASTGREGTGELFF; V: TRBV19; J: TRBJ2-2; length: 14
CDR3: CASSFPRIPGELFF; V: TRBV7-9; J: TRBJ2-2; length: 14
CDR3: CASSLLDRESYGYTF; V: TRBV12-3/TRBV12-4; J: TRBJ1-2; length: 15
CDR3: CASSSSGTGWTEAFF; V: TRBV5-5; J: TRBJ1-1; length: 15
CDR3: CASSRGQISEQFF; V: TRBV6-5; J: TRBJ2-1; length: 13